The present entry profiles one T cell receptor (beta chain) with its context. Its target is not known. Reverse transcription of roughly 0.5 to 1 ug RNA used random hexamers. An immunoSEQ multiplex PCR amplified TCR beta CDR3 over 54 Vbeta and 13 Jbeta. In TCRdb, the immunoSEQ multiplex PCR reads were re-called with MiXCR into one record per CDR3 protein. Among around 160,000 distinct CDR3 sequences listed, 85% to 95% were seen once. Matched for age and sex, the controls were healthy donors. TEMRA cells underwent FACS enrichment and CD8+ and CD4+ T cells underwent negative isolation. CDR3 length: 15 residues. CDR1 and CDR2 (germline): MGHRA, YSYEKL. The V segment lost 3 bases and the J segment 1 base; nucleotides outside the gene matches: 5. This sample was taken from a study of CD8 T cells in Susac syndrome. Whole-study results and caveats: The study acknowledged a relatively small number of individuals in its TCR sequencing and HLA analysis.

The chain carries TRBV4-1 and TRBJ2-7; 8 bases fit TRBD1. Sequencing was performed on CD4+ T cells from PBMCs. The source is a human donor in good health. In nucleotides, the CDR3 is TGCGCCAGCAGCCACCCCGGGACAGGATCCTACGAGCAGTACTTC. Amino acids: CASSHPGTGSYEQYF.